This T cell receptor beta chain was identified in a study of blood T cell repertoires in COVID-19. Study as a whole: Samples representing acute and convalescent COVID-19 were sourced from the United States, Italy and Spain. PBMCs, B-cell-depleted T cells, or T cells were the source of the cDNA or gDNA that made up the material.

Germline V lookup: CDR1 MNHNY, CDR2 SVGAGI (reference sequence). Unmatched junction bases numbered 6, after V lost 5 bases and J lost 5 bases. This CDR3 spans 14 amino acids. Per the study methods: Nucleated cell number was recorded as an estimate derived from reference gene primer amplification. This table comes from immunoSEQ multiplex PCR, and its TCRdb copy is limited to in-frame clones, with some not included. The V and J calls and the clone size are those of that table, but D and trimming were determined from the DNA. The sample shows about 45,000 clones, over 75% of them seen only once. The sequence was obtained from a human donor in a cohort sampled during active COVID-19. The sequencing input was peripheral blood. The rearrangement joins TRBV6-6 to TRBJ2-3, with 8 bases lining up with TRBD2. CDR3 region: CASSPGLALDTQYF. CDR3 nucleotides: TGTGCCAGCAGTCCCGGACTAGCTTTAGATACGCAGTATTTT.